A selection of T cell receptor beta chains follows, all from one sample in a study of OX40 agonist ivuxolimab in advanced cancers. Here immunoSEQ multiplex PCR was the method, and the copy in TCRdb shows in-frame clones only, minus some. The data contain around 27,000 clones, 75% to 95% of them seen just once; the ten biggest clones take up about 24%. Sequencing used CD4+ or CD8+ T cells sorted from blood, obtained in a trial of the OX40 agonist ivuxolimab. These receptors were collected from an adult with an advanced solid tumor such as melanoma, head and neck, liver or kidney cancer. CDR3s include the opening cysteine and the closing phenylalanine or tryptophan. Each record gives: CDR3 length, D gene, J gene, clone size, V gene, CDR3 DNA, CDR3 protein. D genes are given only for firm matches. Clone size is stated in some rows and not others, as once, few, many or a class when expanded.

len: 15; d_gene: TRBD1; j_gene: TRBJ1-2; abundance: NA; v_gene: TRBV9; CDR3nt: TGTGCCAGCAGCGCGGGGACAGGGGGCCGCTATGGCTACACCTTC; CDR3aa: CASSAGTGGRYGYTF
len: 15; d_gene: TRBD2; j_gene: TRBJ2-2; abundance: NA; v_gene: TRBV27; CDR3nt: TGTGCCAGCAGCACCGGGACTAGCAGCACCGGGGAGCTGTTTTTT; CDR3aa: CASSTGTSSTGELFF
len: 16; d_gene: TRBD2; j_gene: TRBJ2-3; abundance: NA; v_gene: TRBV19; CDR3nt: TGTGCCAGTAGTATAGACCTAGCGGGTTTCACAGATACGCAGTATTTT; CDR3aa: CASSIDLAGFTDTQYF
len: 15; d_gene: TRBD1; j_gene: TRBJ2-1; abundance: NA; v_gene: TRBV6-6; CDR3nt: TGTGCCAGCACGCTCTCGGGACAGGGCTACAATGAGCAGTTCTTC; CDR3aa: CASTLSGQGYNEQFF
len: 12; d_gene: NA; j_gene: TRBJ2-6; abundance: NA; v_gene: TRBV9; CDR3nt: TGTGCCAGCAGCCCGACGTCCAACGTCCTGACTTTC; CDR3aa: CASSPTSNVLTF
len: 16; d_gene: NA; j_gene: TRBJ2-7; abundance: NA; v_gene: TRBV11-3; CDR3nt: TGTGCCAGCAGCGCGGGACACCACCAGCTAGCCTACGAGCAGTACTTC; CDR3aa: CASSAGHHQLAYEQYF
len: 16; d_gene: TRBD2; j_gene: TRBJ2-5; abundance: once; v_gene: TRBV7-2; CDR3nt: TGTGCCAGCAGCTTACAACTAGCGGGAGTTCGGGAGACCCAGTACTTC; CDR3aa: CASSLQLAGVRETQYF
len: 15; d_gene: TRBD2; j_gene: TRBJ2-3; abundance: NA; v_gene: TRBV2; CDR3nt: TGTGCCAGCAGGGAAGCTAGCGGGAGGGCGGATACGCAGTATTTT; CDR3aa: CASREASGRADTQYF
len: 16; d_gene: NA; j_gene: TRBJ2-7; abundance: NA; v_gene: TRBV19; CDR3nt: TGTGCCAGTAGTATAGGGGGGGCCCCTATATTCTACGAGCAGTACTTC; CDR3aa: CASSIGGAPIFYEQYF
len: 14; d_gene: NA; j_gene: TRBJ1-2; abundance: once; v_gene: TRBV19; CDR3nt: TGTGCCAGTAGTCCCGGACCGAAGAACTATGGCTACACCTTC; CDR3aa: CASSPGPKNYGYTF
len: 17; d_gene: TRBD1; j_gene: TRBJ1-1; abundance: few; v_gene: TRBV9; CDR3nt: TGTGCCAGCAGCGTAGGACAGGGAGAAAAAATGAACACTGAAGCTTTCTTT; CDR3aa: CASSVGQGEKMNTEAFF
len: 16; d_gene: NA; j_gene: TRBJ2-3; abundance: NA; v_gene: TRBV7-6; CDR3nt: TGTGCCAGCAGCTTATATCGCCCCAGCCACACAGATACGCAGTATTTT; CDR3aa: CASSLYRPSHTDTQYF
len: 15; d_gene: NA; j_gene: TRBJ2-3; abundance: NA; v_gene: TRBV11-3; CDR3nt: TGTGCCAGCAGCCCGAGGGGTATTAGCACAGATACGCAGTATTTT; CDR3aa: CASSPRGISTDTQYF
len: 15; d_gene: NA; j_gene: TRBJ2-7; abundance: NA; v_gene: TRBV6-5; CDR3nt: TGTGCCAGCAGTTACGCCCAGGACACGTCCTACGAGCAGTACTTC; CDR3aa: CASSYAQDTSYEQYF
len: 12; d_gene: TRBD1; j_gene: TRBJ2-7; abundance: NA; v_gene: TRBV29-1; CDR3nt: TGCAGCGTTTACGGGACAGGCTACGAGCAGTACTTC; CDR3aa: CSVYGTGYEQYF
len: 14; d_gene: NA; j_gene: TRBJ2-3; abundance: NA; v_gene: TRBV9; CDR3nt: TGTGCCAGCAGCGTAGACGGAGCCCCAGATACGCAGTATTTT; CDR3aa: CASSVDGAPDTQYF
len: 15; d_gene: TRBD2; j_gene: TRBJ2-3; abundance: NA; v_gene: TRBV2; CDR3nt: TGTGCCAGCAGAATAGCGGGAGACCTTACAGATACGCAGTATTTT; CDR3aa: CASRIAGDLTDTQYF
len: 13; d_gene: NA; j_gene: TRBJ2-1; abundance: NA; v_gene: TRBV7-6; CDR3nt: TGTGCCAGCAGCTTAGGTCTTTACAATGAGCAGTTCTTC; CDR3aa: CASSLGLYNEQFF
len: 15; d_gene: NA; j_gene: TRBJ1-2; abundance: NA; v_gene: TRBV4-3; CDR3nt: TGCGCCAGCAGCCTAAATCGAGTATTCAGGGATGGCTACACCTTC; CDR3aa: CASSLNRVFRDGYTF
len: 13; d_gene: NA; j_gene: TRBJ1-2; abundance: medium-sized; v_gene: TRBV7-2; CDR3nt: TGTGCCAGCAGCTTAGCCCCTTCCGATGGCTACACCTTC; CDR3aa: CASSLAPSDGYTF
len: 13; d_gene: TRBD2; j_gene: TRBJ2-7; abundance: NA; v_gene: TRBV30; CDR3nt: TGTGCCTGGAGTAGGACTAGCGGCTACGAGCAGTACTTC; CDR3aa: CAWSRTSGYEQYF
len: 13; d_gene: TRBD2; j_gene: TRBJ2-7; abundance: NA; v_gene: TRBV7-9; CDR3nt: TGTGCCAGCAGCCAGGGAGGGGTTGGCGAGCAGTACTTC; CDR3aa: CASSQGGVGEQYF
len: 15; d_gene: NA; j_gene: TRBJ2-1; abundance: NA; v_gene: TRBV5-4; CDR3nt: TGTGCCAGCGTCTCGGATATTTACTCCTACAATGAGCAGTTCTTC; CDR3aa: CASVSDIYSYNEQFF
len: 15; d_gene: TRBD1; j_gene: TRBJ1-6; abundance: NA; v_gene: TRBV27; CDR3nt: TGTGCCAGCAGTTCGGACAGGGCCCTGGATTCACCCCTCCACTTT; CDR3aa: CASSSDRALDSPLHF
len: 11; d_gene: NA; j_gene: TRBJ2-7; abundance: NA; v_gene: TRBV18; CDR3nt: TGTGCCAGCTCACCCAATTACGAGCAGTACTTC; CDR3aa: CASSPNYEQYF
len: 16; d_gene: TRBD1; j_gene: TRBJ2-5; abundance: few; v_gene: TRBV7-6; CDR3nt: TGTGCCAGCAGCCCCACCGAGAGACAGGGTCAAGAGACCCAGTACTTC; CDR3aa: CASSPTERQGQETQYF
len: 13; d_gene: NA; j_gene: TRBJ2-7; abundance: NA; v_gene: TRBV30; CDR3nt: TGTGCCTGGAGAGCAGTAGCCCGGCTCGAGCAGTACTTC; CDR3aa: CAWRAVARLEQYF
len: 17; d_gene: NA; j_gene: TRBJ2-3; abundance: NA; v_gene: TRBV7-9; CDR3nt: TGTGCCAGCAGCATCGAGGGACGTAAAGAGGCCTCAGATACGCAGTATTTT; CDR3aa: CASSIEGRKEASDTQYF